The rows below give T cell receptor beta chains drawn from one sample of a study of CD8+CD57+ T cells in acquired aplastic anemia. Via MiXCR, TCRdb re-called the reads, giving one row per CDR3 protein. The data hold 200,000 or so distinct CDR3 sequences, with about 60% observed a single time. The sequencing input was sorted CD4+, CD8+, or CD8+CD57+ T cells (not recorded which) from PBMCs. These receptors all stem from a human donor with aplastic anemia. The CDR3 runs from the conserved cysteine through the conserved F or W. A D gene is named only where the DNA matches it firmly. Part of the rows lack a size; the others show once, few, many or a class for expanded clones.

NA | TRBJ2-3 | TRBV24-1 | NA | CATSDFNAADTQYF | TGTGCCACCAGTGATTTTAACGCAGCAGATACGCAGTATTTT
NA | TRBJ2-5 | TRBV7-9 | NA | CASSLTSGDQETQYF | TGTGCCAGCAGCTTAACCTCGGGGGACCAAGAGACCCAGTACTTC
NA | TRBJ2-2 | TRBV29-1 | NA | CSGEGLNTGELFF | TGCAGCGGGGAAGGCCTGAACACCGGGGAGCTGTTTTTT
once | TRBJ2-3 | TRBV24-1 | NA | CATGVGRSTDTQYF | TGTGCCACCGGGGTGGGCCGGAGCACAGATACGCAGTATTTT
NA | TRBJ2-3 | TRBV2 | TRBD1 | CASRRGQGNTDTQYF | TGTGCCAGCAGAAGGGGACAGGGAAACACAGATACGCAGTATTTT
once | TRBJ1-1 | TRBV5-1 | NA | CASSELRGWTEAFF | TGCGCCAGCAGCGAACTTCGGGGCTGGACTGAAGCTTTCTTT
NA | TRBJ2-3 | TRBV27 | TRBD2 | CASSVGRDYPTTDTQYF | TGTGCCAGCAGTGTTGGGCGGGACTACCCTACCACAGATACGCAGTATTTT
few | TRBJ1-1 | TRBV2 | NA | CASSETAAEAFF | TGTGCCAGCAGTGAGACCGCGGCTGAAGCTTTCTTT
NA | TRBJ2-1 | TRBV20-1 | TRBD1 | CSVRQGVLEQFF | TGCAGTGTTAGGCAGGGGGTACTTGAGCAGTTCTTC
NA | TRBJ2-7 | TRBV10-2 | NA | CASSYSKSEQYF | TGTGCCAGCAGTTACTCTAAGTCCGAGCAGTACTTC
few | TRBJ2-3 | TRBV2 | NA | CASKGEAGLADTQYF | TGTGCCAGCAAAGGGGAGGCGGGTTTGGCAGATACGCAGTATTTT
NA | TRBJ2-5 | TRBV15 | NA | CATSRDTGSGETQYF | TGTGCCACCAGCAGAGACACAGGGTCAGGAGAGACCCAGTACTTC
NA | TRBJ2-5 | TRBV6-2/TRBV6-3 | NA | CASRSGSQETQYF | TGTGCCAGCAGGAGCGGTTCTCAAGAGACCCAGTACTTC
NA | TRBJ1-2 | TRBV19 | NA | CASSIKQGGRYGYTF | TGTGCCAGTAGTATCAAACAGGGAGGTCGATATGGCTACACCTTC
many | TRBJ1-6 | TRBV6-4 | NA | CASSDTNSPLHF | TGTGCCAGCAGTGACACAAATTCACCCCTCCACTTT
NA | TRBJ2-7 | TRBV15 | TRBD2 | CATSRRWGTSGEQYF | TGTGCCACCAGCAGGAGATGGGGGACTAGCGGCGAGCAGTACTTC
NA | TRBJ2-1 | TRBV29-1 | NA | CSVGVGDEQFF | TGCAGCGTTGGTGTAGGGGATGAGCAGTTCTTC
NA | TRBJ1-1 | TRBV3-1 | NA | CASSQERGSAFF | TGTGCCAGCAGCCAAGAACGCGGGTCAGCTTTCTTT
NA | TRBJ2-5 | TRBV7-9 | NA | CASSTGPKQETQYF | TGTGCCAGCAGCACCGGACCTAAACAAGAGACCCAGTACTTC
NA | TRBJ1-4 | TRBV2 | NA | CASSSTGRTNEKLFF | TGTGCCAGCAGTTCCACGGGACGTACTAATGAAAAACTGTTTTTT
NA | TRBJ2-1 | TRBV27 | NA | CASSFGPINEQFF | TGTGCCAGCAGTTTCGGCCCAATCAATGAGCAGTTCTTC
NA | TRBJ1-5 | TRBV2 | NA | CASSGGRDYGTWGQPQHF | TGTGCCAGCAGTGGGGGCAGGGATTATGGTACGTGGGGTCAGCCCCAGCATTTT
NA | TRBJ2-7 | TRBV5-4 | NA | CASSLPGINEQYF | TGTGCCAGCAGCCTGCCGGGTATAAACGAGCAGTACTTC
few | TRBJ1-1 | TRBV6-1 | NA | CASSVPHYREGVTEALF | TGTGCCAGCAGTGTGCCTCACTACAGGGAGGGAGTCACTGAAGCTCTCTTT
NA | TRBJ2-3 | TRBV20-1 | TRBD1 | CSAEGTGVDTQYF | TGCAGTGCTGAAGGGACAGGTGTAGATACGCAGTATTTT
NA | TRBJ2-7 | TRBV20-1 | TRBD1 | CSASAPPDRNPLEQYF | TGCAGTGCTAGTGCCCCTCCGGACAGGAACCCCCTGGAGCAGTACTTC
many | TRBJ2-1 | TRBV11-2 | TRBD2 | CASRNRPSGGADEQFF | TGTGCCAGCAGAAATAGGCCCAGCGGGGGGGCTGATGAGCAGTTCTTC
NA | TRBJ1-6 | TRBV11-2 | NA | CASSQERGSSPLHF | TGTGCCAGCAGCCAAGAGCGGGGTTCGTCACCCCTCCACTTT
NA | TRBJ1-1 | TRBV7-6 | TRBD1 | CASSASLGQGNTEAFF | TGTGCCAGCAGCGCCAGCCTGGGACAGGGAAACACTGAAGCTTTCTTT
NA | TRBJ2-1 | TRBV12-3/TRBV12-4 | NA | CASRQRTARGNEQFF | TGTGCCAGCAGACAAAGGACGGCCCGCGGGAATGAGCAGTTCTTC
NA | TRBJ2-2 | TRBV10-1 | NA | CASSDGTQAGELFF | TGCGCCAGCAGTGATGGGACACAGGCCGGGGAGCTGTTTTTT
NA | TRBJ1-3 | TRBV19 | NA | CASSSGLLSGNTIYF | TGTGCCAGTAGTAGCGGACTGCTCTCTGGAAACACCATATATTTT
NA | TRBJ2-7 | TRBV2 | NA | CASSGEGAHEQYF | TGTGCCAGCAGTGGGGAAGGGGCCCACGAGCAGTACTTC
NA | TRBJ2-3 | TRBV11-3 | NA | CASSLRAGVTQYF | TGTGCCAGCAGCTTAAGGGCGGGCGTTACGCAGTATTTT
few | TRBJ2-7 | TRBV25-1 | NA | CASSDLDPANRDRGYEQYF | TGTGCCAGCAGTGACTTGGACCCCGCGAACAGGGATCGAGGCTACGAGCAGTACTTC
NA | TRBJ1-2 | TRBV20-1 | TRBD1 | CSAIQGAYGYTF | TGCAGTGCTATACAGGGGGCCTATGGCTACACCTTC
NA | TRBJ2-1 | TRBV19 | TRBD2 | CASSIGRGNEQFF | TGTGCCAGTAGTATTGGGCGGGGGAATGAGCAGTTCTTC
NA | TRBJ2-3 | TRBV10-3 | NA | CAISEYSDTQYF | TGTGCCATCAGTGAGTATTCAGATACGCAGTATTTT
once | TRBJ1-5 | TRBV10-1 | NA | CASSGGQGLPQHF | TGCGCCAGCAGTGGGGGGCAGGGATTGCCCCAGCATTTT
many | TRBJ2-7 | TRBV4-1 | NA | CASSQERTAEQYF | TGCGCCAGCAGCCAAGAAAGGACCGCCGAGCAGTACTTC
NA | TRBJ2-2 | TRBV4-3 | NA | CASSQDAGSAGELFF | TGCGCCAGCAGCCAAGATGCAGGGAGTGCCGGGGAGCTGTTTTTT
NA | TRBJ2-2 | TRBV7-2 | NA | CASSLEAGAGRLFF | TGTGCCAGCAGCTTAGAGGCAGGGGCGGGGAGGCTGTTTTTT
NA | TRBJ2-2 | TRBV5-1 | NA | CASSLVQADSGELFF | TGCGCCAGCAGCTTGGTCCAGGCGGACTCCGGGGAGCTGTTTTTT
NA | TRBJ2-1 | TRBV4-1 | NA | CASSLGTPNEQFF | TGCGCCAGCAGCCTCGGGACACCCAATGAGCAGTTCTTC
many | TRBJ1-2 | TRBV5-6 | NA | CASSLGDLPYGYTF | TGTGCCAGCAGCTTGGGGGATCTCCCTTATGGCTACACCTTC
NA | TRBJ1-2 | TRBV5-1 | NA | CASSPGTGSGYTF | TGCGCCAGCAGCCCGGGAACAGGGAGTGGCTACACCTTC
NA | TRBJ2-1 | TRBV5-1 | NA | CASSLYPAPRVRDGQFF | TGCGCCAGCAGCTTATACCCGGCCCCCAGAGTGAGGGATGGGCAGTTCTTC
NA | TRBJ2-1 | TRBV7-8 | NA | CASSLDYSSEQFF | TGTGCCAGCAGCTTAGACTATTCGAGTGAGCAGTTCTTC
NA | TRBJ2-1 | TRBV7-2 | NA | CASSLVGAPYEQFF | TGTGCCAGCAGCTTAGTTGGGGCCCCCTACGAGCAGTTCTTC
few | TRBJ2-5 | TRBV2 | TRBD2 | CASSGLVGTQYF | TGTGCCAGCAGCGGACTAGTTGGGACCCAGTACTTC
NA | TRBJ1-5 | TRBV12-5 | NA | CASGLVTKPQHF | TGTGCTAGTGGTTTGGTAACAAAGCCCCAGCATTTT
once | TRBJ1-6 | TRBV19 | NA | CASSPDSDNSPLHF | TGTGCCAGTAGTCCCGACAGCGACAATTCACCCCTCCACTTT